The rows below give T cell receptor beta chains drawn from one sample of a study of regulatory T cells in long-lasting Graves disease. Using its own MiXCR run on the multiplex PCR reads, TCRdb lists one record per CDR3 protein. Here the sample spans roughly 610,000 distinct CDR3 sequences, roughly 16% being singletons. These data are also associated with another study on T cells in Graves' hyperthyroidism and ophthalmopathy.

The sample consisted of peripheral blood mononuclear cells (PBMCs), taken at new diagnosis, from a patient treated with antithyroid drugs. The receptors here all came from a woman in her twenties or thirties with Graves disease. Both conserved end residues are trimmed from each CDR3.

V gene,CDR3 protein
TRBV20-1,SASWLAGYEQY
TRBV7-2,ASSLLWVAKNIQY
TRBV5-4,ASQGRNQETQY
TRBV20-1,SASSGGTDTQY
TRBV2,ASRRGQGSLAKNIQY
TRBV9,ASSVGQGARDTIY
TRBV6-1,ASSETSGRAQH
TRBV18,ASRPELGTRGTQY
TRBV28,ASSLGWSGQTDTQY
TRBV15,ATSRDKDRGFGELF
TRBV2,ASSERGGQGSGKLF
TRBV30,AWSVRRQSNTEAF
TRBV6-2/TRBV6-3,ASSGGQVLGIQY
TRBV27,ASVQGSEAF
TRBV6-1,ASGTEYNEQF
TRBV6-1,ASSQEVGETQY
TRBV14,ASSQVGPQATDTQY
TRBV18,ASSKQETQY
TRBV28,ASYTSGGSYEQY
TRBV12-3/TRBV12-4,ASSMGQGEKTQY
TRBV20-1,SARALAGALLDEQY
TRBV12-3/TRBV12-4,ASSAGQGQETQY
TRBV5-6,ASRLNNEQF
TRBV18,ASSSTVSSDQPQH
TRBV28,ASRMTGPQNIQY
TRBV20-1,SAREGEETQY
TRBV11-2,ASSLPVLRNEQF
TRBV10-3,AISEWDSTSNQPQH
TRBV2,ASSRRLGTSGSTDTQY
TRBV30,AWTDGLPGNQPQH